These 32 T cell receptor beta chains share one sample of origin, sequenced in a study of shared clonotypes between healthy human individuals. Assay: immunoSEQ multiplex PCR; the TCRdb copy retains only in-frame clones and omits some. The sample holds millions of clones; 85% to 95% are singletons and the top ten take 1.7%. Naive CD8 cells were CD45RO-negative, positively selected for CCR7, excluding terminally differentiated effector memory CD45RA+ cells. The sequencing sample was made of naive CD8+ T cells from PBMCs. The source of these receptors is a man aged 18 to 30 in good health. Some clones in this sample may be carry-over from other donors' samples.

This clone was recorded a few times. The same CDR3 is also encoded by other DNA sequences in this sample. CDR3 in DNA: TGTGCCAGCAGTTTGCGGGGGAATGAGCAGTTCTTC. This gives the protein CASSLRGNEQFF. The chain employs TRBV27 and TRBJ2-1; TRBD2 matches at 7 bases. Germline loops: CDR1 MNHEY, CDR2 SMNVEV (reference sequence). V trimming: 3 bases; J trimming: 7 bases; junction bases outside the gene matches: 0. The length of the CDR3 is 12 residues.

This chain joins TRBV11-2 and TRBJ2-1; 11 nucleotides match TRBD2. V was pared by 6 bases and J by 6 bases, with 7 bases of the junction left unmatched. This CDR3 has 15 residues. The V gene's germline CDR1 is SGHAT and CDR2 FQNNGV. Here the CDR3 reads CASSWLAGGGNEQFF. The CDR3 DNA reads TGTGCCAGCAGTTGGCTAGCGGGAGGTGGCAATGAGCAGTTCTTC. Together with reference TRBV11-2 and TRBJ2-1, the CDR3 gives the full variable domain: EAGVAQSPRYKIIEKRQSVAFWCNPISGHATLYWYQQILGQGPKLLIQFQNNGVVDDSQLPKDRFSAERLKGVDSTLKIQPAKLEDSAVYLCASSWLAGGGNEQFFGPGTRLTVL.

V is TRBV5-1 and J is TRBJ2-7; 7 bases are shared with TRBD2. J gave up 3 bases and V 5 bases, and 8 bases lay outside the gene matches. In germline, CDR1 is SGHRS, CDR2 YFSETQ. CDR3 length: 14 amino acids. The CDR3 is CASRVLAEYYEQYF. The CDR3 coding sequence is TGCGCCAGCAGGGTGCTAGCGGAATACTACGAGCAGTACTTC.

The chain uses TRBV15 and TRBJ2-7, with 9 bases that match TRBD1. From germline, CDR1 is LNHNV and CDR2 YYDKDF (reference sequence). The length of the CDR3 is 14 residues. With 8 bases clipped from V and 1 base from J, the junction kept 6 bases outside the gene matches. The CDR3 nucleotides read TGTGCCACCTCCGGGACAGGGTTATCCTACGAGCAGTACTTC. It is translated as CATSGTGLSYEQYF.

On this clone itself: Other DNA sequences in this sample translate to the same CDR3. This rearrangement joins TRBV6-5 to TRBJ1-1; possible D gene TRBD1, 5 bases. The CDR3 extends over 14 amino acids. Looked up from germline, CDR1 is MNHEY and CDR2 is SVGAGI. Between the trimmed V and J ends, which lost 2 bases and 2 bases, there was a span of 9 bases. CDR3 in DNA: TGTGCCAGCAGTTACGGGACGGCAAACACTGAAGCTTTCTTT. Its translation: CASSYGTANTEAFF.

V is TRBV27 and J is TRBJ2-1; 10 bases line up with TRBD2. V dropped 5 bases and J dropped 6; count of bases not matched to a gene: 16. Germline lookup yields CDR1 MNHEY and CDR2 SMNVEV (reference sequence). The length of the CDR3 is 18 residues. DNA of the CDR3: TGTGCCAGCAGTGCCCTCGGGAATATAGCGGGAGGAACCAATGAGCAGTTCTTC. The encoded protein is CASSALGNIAGGTNEQFF.

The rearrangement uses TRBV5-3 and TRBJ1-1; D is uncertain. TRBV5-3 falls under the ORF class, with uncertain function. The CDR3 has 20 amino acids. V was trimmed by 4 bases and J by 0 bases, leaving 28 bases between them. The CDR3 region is CARSRLTRIFGQRMNTEAFF. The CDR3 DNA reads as TGTGCCAGAAGCCGACTAACCCGGATTTTCGGGCAGAGAATGAACACTGAAGCTTTCTTT.

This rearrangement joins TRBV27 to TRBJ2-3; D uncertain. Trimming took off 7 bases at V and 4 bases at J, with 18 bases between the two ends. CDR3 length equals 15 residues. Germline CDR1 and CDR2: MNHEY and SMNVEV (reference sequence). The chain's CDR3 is CASKTLGSWPDTQYF. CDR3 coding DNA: TGTGCCAGCAAAACTCTAGGAAGCTGGCCAGATACGCAGTATTTT.

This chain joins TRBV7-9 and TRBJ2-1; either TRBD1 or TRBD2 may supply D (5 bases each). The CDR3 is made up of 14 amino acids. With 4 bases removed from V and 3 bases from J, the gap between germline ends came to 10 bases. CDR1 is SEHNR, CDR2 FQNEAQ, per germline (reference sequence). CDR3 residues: CASSSTGLYNEQFF. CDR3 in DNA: TGTGCCAGCAGCTCTACAGGACTCTACAATGAGCAGTTCTTC.

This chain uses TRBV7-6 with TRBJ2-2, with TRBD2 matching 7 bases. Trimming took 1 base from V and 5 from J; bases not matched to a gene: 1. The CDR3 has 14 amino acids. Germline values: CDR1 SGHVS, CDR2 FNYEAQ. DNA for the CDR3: TGTGCCAGCAGCTTAGGGGAGGGAACCGGGGAGCTGTTTTTT. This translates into CASSLGEGTGELFF.

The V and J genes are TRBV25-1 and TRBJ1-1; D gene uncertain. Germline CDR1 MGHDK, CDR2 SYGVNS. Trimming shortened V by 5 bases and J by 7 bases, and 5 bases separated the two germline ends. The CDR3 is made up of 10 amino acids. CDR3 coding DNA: TGTGCCAGCAGTCGCGGTGAAGCTTTCTTT. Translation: CASSRGEAFF.

CDR3 protein: CASTAGGGSGNTIYF. The CDR3 nucleotides read TGTGCCAGCACCGCTGGCGGGGGTTCTGGAAACACCATATATTTT. The chain carries TRBV9 and TRBJ1-3; the D gene is possibly TRBD1 (5 bases). CDR3 size: 15 residues. CDR1 and CDR2 (germline): SGDLS, YYNGEE. The V end was cut by 6 bases, the J end by 1 base, with 14 bases between.

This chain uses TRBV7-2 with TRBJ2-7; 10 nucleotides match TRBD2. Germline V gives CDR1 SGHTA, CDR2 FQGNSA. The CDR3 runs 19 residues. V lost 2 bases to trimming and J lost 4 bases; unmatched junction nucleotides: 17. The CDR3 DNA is TGTGCCAGCAGCTTATCTGCCAATCTTAGGGCTAGCGGGAGATACGAGCAGTACTTC. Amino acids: CASSLSANLRASGRYEQYF.

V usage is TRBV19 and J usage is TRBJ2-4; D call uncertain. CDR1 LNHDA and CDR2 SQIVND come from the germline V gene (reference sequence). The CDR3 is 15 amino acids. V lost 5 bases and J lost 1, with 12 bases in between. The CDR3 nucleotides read TGTGCCAGTAGTCTTCAGGCCATGGCCAAAAACATTCAGTACTTC. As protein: CASSLQAMAKNIQYF. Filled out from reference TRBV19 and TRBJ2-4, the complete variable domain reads DGGITQSPKYLFRKEGQNVTLSCEQNLNHDAMYWYRQDPGQGLRLIYYSQIVNDFQKGDIAEGYSVSREKKESFPLTVTSAQKNPTAFYLCASSLQAMAKNIQYFGAGTRLSVL.

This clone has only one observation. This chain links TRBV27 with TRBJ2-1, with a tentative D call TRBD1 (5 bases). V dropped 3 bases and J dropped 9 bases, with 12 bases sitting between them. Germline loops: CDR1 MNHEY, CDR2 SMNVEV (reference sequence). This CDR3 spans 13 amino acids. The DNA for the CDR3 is TGTGCCAGCAGTTTTTTGCAGGGATTTGAGCAGTTCTTC. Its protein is CASSFLQGFEQFF.

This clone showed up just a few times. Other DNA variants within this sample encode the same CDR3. The chain's CDR3 is CASSFDTGELFF. The CDR3 nucleotides are TGTGCCAGCAGTTTTGACACCGGGGAGCTGTTTTTT. This chain joins TRBV28 and TRBJ2-2; no firm D call. Germline values: CDR1 MDHEN, CDR2 SYDVKM. V lost 3 bases and J lost 3, with 2 bases in between. The CDR3 contains 12 residues.

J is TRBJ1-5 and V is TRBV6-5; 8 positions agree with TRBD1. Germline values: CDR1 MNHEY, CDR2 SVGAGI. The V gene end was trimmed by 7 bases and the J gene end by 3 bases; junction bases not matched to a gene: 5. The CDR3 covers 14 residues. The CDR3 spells CASKAGGVNQPQHF. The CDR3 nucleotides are TGTGCCAGCAAGGCAGGGGGCGTCAATCAGCCCCAGCATTTT.

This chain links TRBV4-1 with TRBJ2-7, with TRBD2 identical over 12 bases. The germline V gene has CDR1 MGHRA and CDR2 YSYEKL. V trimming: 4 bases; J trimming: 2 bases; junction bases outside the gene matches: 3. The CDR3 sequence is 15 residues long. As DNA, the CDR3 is TGCGCCAGCAGCCCCCGGACTAGCGGGGCCTACGAGCAGTACTTC. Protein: CASSPRTSGAYEQYF.

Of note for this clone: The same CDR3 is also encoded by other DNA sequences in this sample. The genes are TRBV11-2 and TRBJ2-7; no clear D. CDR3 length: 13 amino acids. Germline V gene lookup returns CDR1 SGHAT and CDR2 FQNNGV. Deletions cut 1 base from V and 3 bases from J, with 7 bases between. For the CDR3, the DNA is TGTGCCAGCAGCTTAGGTTCCGGCTACGAGCAGTACTTC. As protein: CASSLGSGYEQYF.

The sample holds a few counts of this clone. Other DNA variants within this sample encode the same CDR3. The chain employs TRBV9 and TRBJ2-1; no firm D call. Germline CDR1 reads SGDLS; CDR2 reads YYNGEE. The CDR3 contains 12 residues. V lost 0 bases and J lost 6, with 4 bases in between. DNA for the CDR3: TGTGCCAGCAGCGTAGCGGGCAATGAGCAGTTCTTC. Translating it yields CASSVAGNEQFF. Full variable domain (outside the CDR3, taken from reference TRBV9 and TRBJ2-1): DSGVTQTPKHLITATGQRVTLRCSPRSGDLSVYWYQQSLDQGLQFLIQYYNGEERAKGNILERFSAQQFPDLHSELNLSSLELGDSALYFCASSVAGNEQFFGPGTRLTVL.

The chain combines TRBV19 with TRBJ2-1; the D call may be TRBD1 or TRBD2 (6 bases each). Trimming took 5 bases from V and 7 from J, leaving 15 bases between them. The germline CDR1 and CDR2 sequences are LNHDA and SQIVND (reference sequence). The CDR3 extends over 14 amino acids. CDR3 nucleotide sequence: TGTGCCAGTAGTCACCCGGGGGCCCCAAATGAGCAGTTCTTC. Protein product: CASSHPGAPNEQFF.

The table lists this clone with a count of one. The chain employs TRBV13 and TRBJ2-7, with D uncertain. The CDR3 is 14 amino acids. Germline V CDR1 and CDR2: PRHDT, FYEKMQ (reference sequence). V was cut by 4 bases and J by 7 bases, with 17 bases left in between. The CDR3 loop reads CASSSVANVGEQYF. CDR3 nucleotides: TGTGCCAGCAGCTCCGTGGCCAACGTGGGGGAGCAGTACTTC.

The CDR3 DNA is TGCAGCGTTGCCCGCCACCTGACAGGGGCCTCCTACGAGCAGTACTTC. Protein: CSVARHLTGASYEQYF. The rearrangement uses TRBV29-1 and TRBJ2-5; 8 bases map to TRBD1. The end of the DNA aligns better with TRBJ2-7, so the J call may be wrong. Germline V gene data show CDR1 as SQVTM and CDR2 as ANQGSEA. The CDR3 consists of 16 residues.

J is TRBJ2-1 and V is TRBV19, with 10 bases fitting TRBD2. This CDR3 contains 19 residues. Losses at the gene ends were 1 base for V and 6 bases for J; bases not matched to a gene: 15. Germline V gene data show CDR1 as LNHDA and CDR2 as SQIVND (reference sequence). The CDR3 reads CASSIVAGGLAELANEQFF. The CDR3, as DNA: TGTGCCAGTAGTATAGTGGCCGGTGGACTAGCGGAACTGGCCAATGAGCAGTTCTTC.

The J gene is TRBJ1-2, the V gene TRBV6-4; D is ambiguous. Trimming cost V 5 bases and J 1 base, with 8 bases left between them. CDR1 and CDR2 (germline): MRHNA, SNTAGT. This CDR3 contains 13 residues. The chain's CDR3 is CASSPDGNYGYTF. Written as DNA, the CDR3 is TGTGCCAGCAGTCCAGACGGTAACTATGGCTACACCTTC.

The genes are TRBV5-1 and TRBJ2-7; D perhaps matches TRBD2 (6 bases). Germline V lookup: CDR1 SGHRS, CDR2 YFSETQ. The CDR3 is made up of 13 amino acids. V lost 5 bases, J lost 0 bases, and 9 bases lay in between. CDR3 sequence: CASSVRDSYEQYF. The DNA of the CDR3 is TGCGCCAGCAGTGTGCGGGACTCCTACGAGCAGTACTTC.

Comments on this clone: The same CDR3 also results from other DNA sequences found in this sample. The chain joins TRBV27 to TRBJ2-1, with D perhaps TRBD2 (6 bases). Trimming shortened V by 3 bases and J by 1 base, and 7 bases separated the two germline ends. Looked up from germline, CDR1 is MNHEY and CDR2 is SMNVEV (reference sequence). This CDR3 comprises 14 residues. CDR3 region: CASSFGGSYNEQFF. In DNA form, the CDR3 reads TGTGCCAGCAGTTTCGGGGGTTCCTACAATGAGCAGTTCTTC.

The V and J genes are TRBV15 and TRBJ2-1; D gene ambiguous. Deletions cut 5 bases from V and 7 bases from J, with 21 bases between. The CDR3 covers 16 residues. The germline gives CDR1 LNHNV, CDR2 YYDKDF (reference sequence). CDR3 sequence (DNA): TGTGCCACCAGCCCCTCTACGTCGGCTTTCGTAAATGAGCAGTTCTTC. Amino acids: CATSPSTSAFVNEQFF.

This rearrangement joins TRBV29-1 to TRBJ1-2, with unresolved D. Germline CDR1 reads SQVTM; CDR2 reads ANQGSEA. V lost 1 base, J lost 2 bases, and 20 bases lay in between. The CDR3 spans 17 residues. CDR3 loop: CSVEGGLDYFWNYGYTF. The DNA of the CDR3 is TGCAGCGTTGAAGGCGGGTTAGATTATTTTTGGAACTATGGCTACACCTTC.

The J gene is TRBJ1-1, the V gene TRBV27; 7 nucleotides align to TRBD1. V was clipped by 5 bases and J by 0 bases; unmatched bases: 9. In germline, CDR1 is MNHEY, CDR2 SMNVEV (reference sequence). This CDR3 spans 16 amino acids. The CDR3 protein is CASSPSTGPMNTEAFF. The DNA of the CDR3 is TGTGCCAGCAGTCCCTCGACAGGGCCCATGAACACTGAAGCTTTCTTT.

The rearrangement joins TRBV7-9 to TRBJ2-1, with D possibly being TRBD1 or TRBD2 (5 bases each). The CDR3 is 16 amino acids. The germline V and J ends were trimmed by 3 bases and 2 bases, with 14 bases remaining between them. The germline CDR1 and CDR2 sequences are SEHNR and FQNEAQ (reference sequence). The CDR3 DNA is TGTGCCAGCAGCTTTCCCGGGACGGAGACCTACAATGAGCAGTTCTTC. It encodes CASSFPGTETYNEQFF.

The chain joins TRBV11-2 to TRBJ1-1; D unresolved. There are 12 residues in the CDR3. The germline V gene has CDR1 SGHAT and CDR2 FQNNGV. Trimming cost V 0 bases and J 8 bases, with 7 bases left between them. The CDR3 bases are TGTGCCAGCAGCTTAGACCCGCTAGAAGCTTTCTTT. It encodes CASSLDPLEAFF.